The text below deals with one TCR beta chain. Its antigen specificity is not known. No base quality information exists; no much larger clone differs at one position. TCRbeta CDR3 regions were amplified from genomic DNA by means of the immunoSEQ Assay, a bias-controlled multiplex PCR. On the authors' methods: Within the assay, amplification of reference gene primers was used to estimate how many nucleated cells each sample contained. Sequence reads were collapsed and filtered to measure the absolute abundance of every unique TCRbeta CDR3 rearrangement. Productive Simpson clonality was computed per sample as the square root of Simpson's diversity index over productive rearrangements. The immuneACCESS repertoire file appears here via TCRdb, limited to in-frame rearrangements. These files lack a portion of the clones; in checked studies, under half of the deficit traces to unresolved V genes, and the cause of the others is not known. V, J and clone size are those of that table, while D and trimming were read from the DNA. The sample table holds around 150,000 clones, of which about nine tenths were seen once. The top ten clonotypes cover just under 4% of the sample.

The sample is drawn from a study of blood T cell repertoires in COVID-19 (dated by TCRdb to between 2020 and 2021). Regarding the study in general: Collaborator samples came from the United States, Italy and Spain and covered acute and convalescent phases of COVID-19. The material from the prospective study consisted of cDNA or gDNA derived from T cells, B-cell-depleted T cells, or PBMCs. The dataset comprised deeply sampled blood TCRbeta repertoires from subjects exposed to, actively infected with, or recovered from COVID-19. The repertoires were released in a freely available public database intended as a resource for research on the immune response to SARS-CoV-2. Samples came from the ongoing ImmuneRACE study (first 160 participants) plus 1,254 subjects from 6 global collaborators. The sample metadata nearly always contained a de-identified subject ID, COVID-19 status, age in years and sex. Where available, HLA class I and class II types were taken from metadata supplied by the sample provider and were not determined by assay-based typing.

The germline V gene yields MDHEN for CDR1 and SYDVKM for CDR2. Inclusive of the bounding cysteine and phenylalanine, the CDR3 is 13 residues long. Only the CDR3 portion is preserved as DNA: 39 bases, with reading frame beginning at the first base. Trimming costs V 5 bases and J 3 bases, and their ends lie 8 bases apart. What the work shows at the level of the full study, not this receptor alone: The quantity of clinical and demographic metadata differed by source and by participant and was supplied without curation.

Samples from volunteer blood donors who had recovered from COVID-19 were contributed by a second Seattle source. Each collaborating institution followed its own protocols to collect whole blood in K2EDTA tubes. For TCRbeta analysis, collaborators shipped samples as frozen whole blood, isolated PBMCs, or DNA extracted from either of those sample types. Here the chain combines TRBV28 and TRBJ2-1; TRBD1 is perhaps the D gene, given 6 matching bases. This TCR came from a woman aged 55-69 years who had recovered from COVID-19. What was sequenced was peripheral blood. The CDR3 protein sequence reads: CASSGQFYNEQFF. The nucleotide sequence reads as follows: TGTGCCAGCAGTGGACAGTTCTACAATGAGCAGTTCTTC.